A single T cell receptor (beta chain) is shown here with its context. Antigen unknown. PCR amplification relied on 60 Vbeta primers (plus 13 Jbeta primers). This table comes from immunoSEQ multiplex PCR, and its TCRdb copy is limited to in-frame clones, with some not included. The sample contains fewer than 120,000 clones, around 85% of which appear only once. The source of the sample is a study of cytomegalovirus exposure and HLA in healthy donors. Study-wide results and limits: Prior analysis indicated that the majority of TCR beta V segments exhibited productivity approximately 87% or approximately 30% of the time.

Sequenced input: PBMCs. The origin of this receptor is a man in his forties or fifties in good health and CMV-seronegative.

CDR3 nucleotide sequence: TGCGCCAGCAGCATTGACGGGAATAGCAATCAGCCCCAGCATTTT. Encoded protein: CASSIDGNSNQPQHF. The J gene is TRBJ1-5, the V gene TRBV5-1; no definite D call. V lost 4 bases and J lost 0, with 11 bases in between. Looked up from germline, CDR1 is SGHRS and CDR2 is YFSETQ. The CDR3 is 15 amino acids.